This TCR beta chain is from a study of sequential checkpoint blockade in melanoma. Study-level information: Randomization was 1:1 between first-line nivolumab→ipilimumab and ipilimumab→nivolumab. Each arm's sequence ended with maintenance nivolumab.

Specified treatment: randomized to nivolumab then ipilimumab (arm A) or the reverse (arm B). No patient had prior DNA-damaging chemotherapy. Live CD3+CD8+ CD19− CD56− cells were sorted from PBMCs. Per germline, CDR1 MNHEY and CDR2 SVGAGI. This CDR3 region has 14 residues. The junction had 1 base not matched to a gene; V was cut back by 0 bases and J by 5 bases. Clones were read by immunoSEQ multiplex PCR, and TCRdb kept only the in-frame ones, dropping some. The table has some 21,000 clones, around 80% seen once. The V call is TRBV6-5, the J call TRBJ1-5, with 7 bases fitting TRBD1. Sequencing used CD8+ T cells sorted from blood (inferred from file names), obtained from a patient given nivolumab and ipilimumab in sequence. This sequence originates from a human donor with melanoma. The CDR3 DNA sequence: TGTGCCAGCAGTTACTCAGGGGGCCATCAGCCCCAGCATTTT. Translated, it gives CASSYSGGHQPQHF.